What follows are 19 T cell receptor beta chains derived from one specimen sequenced in a study of OX40 agonist ivuxolimab in advanced cancers. TCRdb's table, derived via immunoSEQ multiplex PCR, lists solely in-frame clones and lacks some. Among approximately 74,000 clones listed, more than 75% were seen once. The material was CD4+ or CD8+ T cells sorted from blood, obtained in a trial of the OX40 agonist ivuxolimab. The receptors come from an adult with an advanced solid tumor such as melanoma, head and neck, liver or kidney cancer.

J is TRBJ2-3 and V is TRBV29-1, with D tentatively TRBD1 (6 bases). Germline assignment: CDR1 SQVTM and CDR2 ANQGSEA. V was clipped by 3 bases and J by 7 bases, with 14 bases between them. The CDR3 length is 13 residues. The CDR3 DNA follows: TGCAGCGTTGATCCCAGGGGAGAACATACGCAGTATTTT. This sequence encodes CSVDPRGEHTQYF.

This rearrangement joins TRBV4-2 to TRBJ1-5, with D possibly TRBD1 on 5 matching bases. This CDR3 region has 15 residues. Trimming removed 0 bases from V and 4 bases from J, with 10 bases in between. The germline V gene has CDR1 LGHNA and CDR2 YNFKEQ. The CDR3 DNA sequence: TGTGCCAGCAGCCAAGATATGGGGGGGAATCAGCCCCAGCATTTT. Translating it yields CASSQDMGGNQPQHF.

The rearrangement links TRBV7-2 to TRBJ2-7; D remains ambiguous. Germline values: CDR1 SGHTA, CDR2 FQGNSA. V lost 0 bases, J lost 6 bases, and 6 bases lay in between. This CDR3 contains 12 residues. The CDR3 spells CASSLATGEQYF. The CDR3 DNA reads as TGTGCCAGCAGCTTAGCGACCGGCGAGCAGTACTTC.

The V gene is TRBV11-3, the J gene TRBJ2-7; D perhaps matches TRBD1 (5 bases). CDR1 is SGHNT and CDR2 is YENEEA in the germline V gene. The CDR3 is made up of 18 amino acids. Trimming took off 2 bases at V and 2 bases at J, with 22 bases between the two ends. The CDR3 DNA is TGTGCCAGCAGCTTATTCTCCAGGGCGCCCCACATTACCTACGAGCAGTACTTC. Translated: CASSLFSRAPHITYEQYF.

The chain links TRBV4-2 to TRBJ2-3, with TRBD2 identical over 8 bases. Germline CDR1 LGHNA, CDR2 YNFKEQ. V shed 0 bases, J shed 4 bases, and the junction held 3 bases outside the gene matches. This CDR3 has 15 amino acids. CDR3 DNA: TGTGCCAGCAGCCAAGAACGGGGGGGAGCAGATACGCAGTATTTT. Translated: CASSQERGGADTQYF.

This clone was seen ten or more times. The junction departs from the called germline gene at one end, perhaps through a read error. V is TRBV6-1 and J is TRBJ1-2; tentatively, D is TRBD1 (5 bases). The CDR3 is made up of 17 amino acids. CDR1 is MNHNS, CDR2 SASEGT, per germline. For the CDR3, the DNA is TGTGCCAGCAGGGAAGCCCCGGGGGATCCGCTAGACTATGGCTACACCTTC. This codes for CASREAPGDPLDYGYTF.

J is TRBJ1-2 and V is TRBV4-3, with D tentatively TRBD1 (6 bases). Trimming cost V 0 bases and J 2 bases, with 13 bases left between them. The CDR3 length is 16 residues. CDR1 and CDR2 from the germline V gene are LGHNA and YSLEER. The CDR3 is CASSQDFQGNNYGYTF. The CDR3 DNA sequence: TGCGCCAGCAGCCAAGATTTCCAGGGGAACAACTATGGCTACACCTTC.

The gene calls are TRBV5-1 and TRBJ2-5, with D maybe TRBD2 (5 bases). The CDR3 consists of 13 residues. Looked up from germline, CDR1 is SGHRS and CDR2 is YFSETQ. V shed 3 bases and J shed 3 bases, with 9 bases lying between them. CDR3 nucleotide sequence: TGCGCCAGCAGCTCGGGAACAGAAGAGACCCAGTACTTC. It yields the protein CASSSGTEETQYF.

This chain links TRBV7-2 with TRBJ2-5; D may be TRBD2 (6 bases). Germline CDR1 reads SGHTA; CDR2 reads FQGNSA. CDR3 length equals 14 residues. V was trimmed by 3 bases and J by 4 bases, leaving 12 bases between them. The CDR3 spells CASSFDGGPETQYF. The CDR3 DNA follows: TGTGCCAGCAGCTTTGACGGAGGGCCAGAGACCCAGTACTTC.

The chain is built from TRBV6-5 and TRBJ1-2, with TRBD1 matching 9 bases. V lost 0 bases, J lost 7 bases, and 6 bases stayed unmatched. The length of the CDR3 is 15 residues. Germline V CDR1 and CDR2: MNHEY, SVGAGI. CDR3 region: CASSYSIGQGFGYTF. DNA of the CDR3: TGTGCCAGCAGTTACTCGATCGGACAGGGGTTTGGCTACACCTTC.

The chain uses TRBV6-1 and TRBJ2-1, with D perhaps matching TRBD1 or TRBD2 (5 bases each). CDR3 size: 15 residues. CDR1 and CDR2 (germline): MNHNS, SASEGT. Trimming stripped 2 bases from V and 10 bases from J, with 18 bases between. The CDR3 DNA reads as TGTGCCAGCAGTGAAATTCGGGGCCGCAGCACGGAGCAGTTCTTC. Protein: CASSEIRGRSTEQFF.

This rearrangement joins TRBV21-1 to TRBJ1-4; TRBD1 reflects the table's D call only, with no check against the DNA. TRBV21-1 is tagged as a pseudogene. The CDR3 has 14 amino acids. The CDR3 loop is CASREQGRREKLFF. For the CDR3, the DNA is TGTGCCAGCAGGGAACAGGGGCGCAGGGAAAAACTGTTTTTT.

CDR3 sequence reads: CASSLEGLPQETQYF. The CDR3 nucleotides are TGCGCCAGCAGCTTGGAGGGACTACCTCAAGAGACCCAGTACTTC. The genes are TRBV5-1 and TRBJ2-5; 7 bases match TRBD2. Germline V lookup: CDR1 SGHRS, CDR2 YFSETQ. V dropped 0 bases and J dropped 2; count of bases not matched to a gene: 4. CDR3 length: 15 amino acids. The complete variable domain, with remaining parts taken from reference TRBV5-1 and TRBJ2-5, reads KAGVTQTPRYLIKTRGQQVTLSCSPISGHRSVSWYQQTPGQGLQFLFEYFSETQRNKGNFPGRFSGRQFSNSRSEMNVSTLELGDSALYLCASSLEGLPQETQYFGPGTRLLVL.

The chain employs TRBV5-1 and TRBJ2-3; 8 nucleotides agree with TRBD2. The CDR3 totals 15 residues. In germline, CDR1 is SGHRS, CDR2 YFSETQ. Trimming cost V 4 bases and J 2 bases; bases outside gene matches: 6. The CDR3 sequence is CASSQSGSDTDTQYF. Written as DNA, the CDR3 is TGCGCCAGCAGCCAGAGCGGGAGTGACACAGATACGCAGTATTTT.

In this sample, this clone turned up once. The CDR3 nucleotides are TGTGCCAGCAGCTTTCTACAGGGGGACTTCTCTGGAAACACCATATATTTT. Translated: CASSFLQGDFSGNTIYF. This chain connects TRBV5-6 to TRBJ1-3, with 8 bases matching TRBD1. The CDR3 has 17 amino acids. From germline, CDR1 is SGHDT and CDR2 YYEEEE. The V and J ends lost 2 bases and 0 bases, in that order; junction bases with no gene match: 7.

This chain uses TRBV11-2 with TRBJ2-7; D remains ambiguous. This CDR3 is built from 12 residues. CDR1 is SGHAT and CDR2 is FQNNGV in the germline V gene. Between the trimmed V and J ends, which lost 0 bases and 5 bases, there was a span of 5 bases. Here the CDR3 reads CASSLDQDEQYF. CDR3 DNA: TGTGCCAGCAGCTTAGATCAGGACGAGCAGTACTTC.

As for this clone: This specimen includes other DNA sequences encoding the same CDR3. The CDR3 spells CASSPQETQYF. The CDR3 DNA is TGTGCCAGCTCACCACAAGAGACCCAGTACTTC. This rearrangement joins TRBV18 to TRBJ2-5; D not resolved. Germline V CDR1 and CDR2: KGHSH, LQKENI. Trimming shortened V by 1 base and J by 3 bases, and 0 bases separated the two germline ends. The CDR3 has 11 amino acids. The whole variable domain, remainder taken from reference TRBV18 and TRBJ2-5, is NAGVMQNPRHLVRRRGQEARLRCSPMKGHSHVYWYRQLPEEGLKFMVYLQKENIIDESGMPKERFSAEFPKEGPSILRIQQVVRGDSAAYFCASSPQETQYFGPGTRLLVL.

The chain carries TRBV10-3 and TRBJ2-3; D gene unclear. Germline V gene sequence: CDR1 ENHRY, CDR2 SYGVKD. V was cut by 3 bases and J by 3 bases, with 4 bases left in between. The CDR3 consists of 12 residues. The CDR3 nucleotides read TGTGCCATCAGTGAAACAACAGATACGCAGTATTTT. It yields the protein CAISETTDTQYF.

CDR3 amino acids: CASSSPGLKGEQYF. The DNA for the CDR3 is TGTGCCAGCAGCTCCCCCGGGTTAAAGGGCGAGCAGTACTTC. The J gene is TRBJ2-7, the V gene TRBV6-5; D gene unclear. Trimming pared 6 bases from V and 6 bases from J, leaving 18 bases between. The CDR3 is 14 amino acids. Germline assignment: CDR1 MNHEY and CDR2 SVGAGI.